This TCR beta chain is from a study of response to subunit inactivated influenza vaccine. Study outcomes and limitations: Seasonal influenza vaccination, on each occasion, was suggested by the authors to recruit few new T cells.

One entry per CDR3 protein, called by TCRdb with MiXCR from the RT-PCR reads. Here the sample spans about 480,000 distinct CDR3 sequences, over 9.5% being singletons. Unmatched junction bases numbered 6, after V lost 0 bases and J lost 5 bases. Germline assignment: CDR1 MNHEY and CDR2 SVGAGI. The CDR3 extends over 16 amino acids. This clonotype was seen ten or more times. Its antigen is unidentified. The sample was PBMCs from blood, taken more than 35 days after vaccination. The chain links TRBV6-5 to TRBJ2-7; 11 bases match TRBD1. This TCR was sampled from a middle-aged man who received an inactivated influenza vaccine. The chain's CDR3 is CASSYSYGTGGDEQYF. As DNA, the CDR3 is TGTGCCAGCAGTTACTCGTATGGGACAGGGGGGGACGAGCAGTACTTC.